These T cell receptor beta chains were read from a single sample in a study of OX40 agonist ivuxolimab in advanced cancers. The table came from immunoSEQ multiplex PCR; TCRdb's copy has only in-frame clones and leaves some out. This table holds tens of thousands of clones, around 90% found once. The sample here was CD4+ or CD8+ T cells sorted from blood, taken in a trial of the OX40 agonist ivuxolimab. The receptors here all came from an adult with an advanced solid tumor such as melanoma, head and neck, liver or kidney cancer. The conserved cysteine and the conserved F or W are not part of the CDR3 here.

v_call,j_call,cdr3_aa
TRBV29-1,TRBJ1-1,STLENTEAF
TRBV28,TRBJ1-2,ASSLTNNYGYT
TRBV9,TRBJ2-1,ASSVVAGGYNEQF
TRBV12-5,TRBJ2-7,ASGLGPEQY
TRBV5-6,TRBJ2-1,ASNEGTGPYNEQF
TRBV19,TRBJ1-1,ASSEGVVNTEAF
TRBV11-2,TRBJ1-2,ASSLGGTPNYGYT
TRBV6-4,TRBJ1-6,ASSDSLSRQVVCRVLSNSPLH
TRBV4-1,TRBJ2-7,ASSQAISYEQY
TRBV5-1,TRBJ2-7,ASSLSSGGEQY
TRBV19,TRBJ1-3,ASSSPGTSGNTIY
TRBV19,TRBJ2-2,ASSRDMNTGELF
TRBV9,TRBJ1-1,ASSVGDMGTEAF
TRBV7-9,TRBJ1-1,ASSLEDSAVAF
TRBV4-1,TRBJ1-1,ASSHDEGESEAF
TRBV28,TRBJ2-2,ASSLYGNTNTGELF
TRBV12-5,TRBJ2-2,ASGPGLVPTGELF
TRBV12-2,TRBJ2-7,ASRSPLGDRAYEQY
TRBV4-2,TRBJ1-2,ASSHQDSINYGYT
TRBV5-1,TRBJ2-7,ASSLGWLNLPYEQY
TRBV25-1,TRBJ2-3,ASNPGRTSVSRNTQY
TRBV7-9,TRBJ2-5,ASSSSAGTGNQETQY
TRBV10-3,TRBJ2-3,AITSGFPDTQY
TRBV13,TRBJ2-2,ASSFNTGELF
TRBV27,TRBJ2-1,ASSSSASGGAAYNEQF
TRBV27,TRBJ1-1,ASGRAGGHTEAF
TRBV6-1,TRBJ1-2,ASRGGASYGYT
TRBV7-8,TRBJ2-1,ASSPPGGLGYNEQF
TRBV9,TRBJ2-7,ASSGTAAYEQY
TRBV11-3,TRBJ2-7,ASSPTLRADEQY
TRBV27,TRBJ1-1,ASSLWGNTEAF
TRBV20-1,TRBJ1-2,SARVDGYT
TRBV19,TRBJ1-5,ASSIIGGNQPQH
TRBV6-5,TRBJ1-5,ASQGDTNQPQH
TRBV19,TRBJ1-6,ASSIEDRRNSPLH
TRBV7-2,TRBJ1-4,ASSLDRGTNEKLF
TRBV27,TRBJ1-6,ASSLSSYNSPLH
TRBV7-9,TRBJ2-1,ASSLAVYEQF
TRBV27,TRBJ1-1,ASSGYTGPPGRTEAF
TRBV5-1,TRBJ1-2,ASSLEDYGYT
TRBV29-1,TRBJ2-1,SVEIQGYEQF
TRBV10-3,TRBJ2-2,AISEAGNTGELF
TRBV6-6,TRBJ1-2,ASSFEGNYGYT
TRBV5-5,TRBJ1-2,ASSLTTGGVIYGYT
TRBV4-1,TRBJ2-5,ASSQGGLVQETQY
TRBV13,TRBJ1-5,ASSLSLGNQPQH